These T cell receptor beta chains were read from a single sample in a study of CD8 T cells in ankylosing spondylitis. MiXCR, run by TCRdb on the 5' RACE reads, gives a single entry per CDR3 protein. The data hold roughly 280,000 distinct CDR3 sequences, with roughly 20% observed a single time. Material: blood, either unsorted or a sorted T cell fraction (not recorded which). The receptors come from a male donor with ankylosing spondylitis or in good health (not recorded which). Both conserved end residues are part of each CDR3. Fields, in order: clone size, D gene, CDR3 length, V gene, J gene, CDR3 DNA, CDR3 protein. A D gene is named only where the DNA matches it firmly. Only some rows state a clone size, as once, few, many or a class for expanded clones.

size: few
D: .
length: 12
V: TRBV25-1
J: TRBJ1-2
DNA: TGTGCCAGCAGTGGGGTGGGTTATGGCTACACCTTC
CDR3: CASSGVGYGYTF

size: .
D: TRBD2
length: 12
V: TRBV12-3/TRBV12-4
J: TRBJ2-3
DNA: TGTGCCAGCAGTTTAGCGGGAGGGCCTGCGTATTTT
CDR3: CASSLAGGPAYF

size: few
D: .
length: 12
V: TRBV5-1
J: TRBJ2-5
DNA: TGCGCCAGCAGCTTAAGTCCAGAGACCCAGTACTTC
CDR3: CASSLSPETQYF

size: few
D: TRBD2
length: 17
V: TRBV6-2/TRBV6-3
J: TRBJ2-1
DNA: TGTGCCAGCAGTTACTCCGCGGCTAGCGGGGAGTACAATGAGCAGTTCTTC
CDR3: CASSYSAASGEYNEQFF

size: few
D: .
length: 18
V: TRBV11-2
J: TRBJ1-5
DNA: TGTGCCAGCAGCTTAGGTGCAGGAGGTCAATATGGCAATCAGCCCCAGCATTTT
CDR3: CASSLGAGGQYGNQPQHF

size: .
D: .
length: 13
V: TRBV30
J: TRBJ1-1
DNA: TGTGCCTGGAGTCCGGAGACGAACACTGAAGCTTTCTTT
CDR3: CAWSPETNTEAFF

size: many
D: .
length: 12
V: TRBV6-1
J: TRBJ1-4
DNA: TGTGCCAGCAGGCCGATGGGGGAAAAACTGTTTTTT
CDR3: CASRPMGEKLFF

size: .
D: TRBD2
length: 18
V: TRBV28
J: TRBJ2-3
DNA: TGTGCCAGCAGTTTCGGTCTAGCGGGAGCCCCCGGCGGGGATACGCAGTATTTT
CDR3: CASSFGLAGAPGGDTQYF

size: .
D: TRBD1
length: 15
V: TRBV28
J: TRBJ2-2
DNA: TGTGCCAGCAGTTTGATGGACAGGGAGACCGGGGAGCTGTTTTTT
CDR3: CASSLMDRETGELFF

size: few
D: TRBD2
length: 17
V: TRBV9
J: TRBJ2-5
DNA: TGTGCCAGCAGCGTAGCCGAGGGACTAGCGACCAAAGAGACCCAGTACTTC
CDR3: CASSVAEGLATKETQYF